This T cell receptor (beta chain) came from a study of cytomegalovirus exposure and HLA in healthy donors. About this clone: The target antigen is unknown.

CDR3 size: 15 residues. The trim removed 4 bases at V and 3 bases at J, leaving 6 bases unmatched. CDR1 and CDR2 from the germline V gene are MDHEN and SYDVKM. The PCR made use of 60 Vbeta and 13 Jbeta primers. TCRdb's table, derived via immunoSEQ multiplex PCR, lists solely in-frame clones and lacks some. The table has some 71,000 clones, about 70% seen once. General observations from the study: In a later analysis, TCR beta V- and J-gene trimming showed a link to a missense DCLRE1C variant. In vitro assays verified that a few CMV-associated chains recognized CMV antigens specifically. A later analysis reported that several of the most significant clusters appeared to be linked to common viral pathogens, among them Epstein-Barr virus.

This TCR was recovered from a middle-aged man in good health and CMV-seropositive. Input material: PBMCs. This chain uses TRBV28 with TRBJ2-5, with 9 bases lining up with TRBD1. As DNA, the CDR3 is TGTGCCAGCAGTTCCTTGGACAGGGGAAAAGAGACCCAGTACTTC. The encoded protein is CASSSLDRGKETQYF. Together with reference TRBV28 and TRBJ2-5, the CDR3 gives the full variable domain: DVKVTQSSRYLVKRTGEKVFLECVQDMDHENMFWYRQDPGLGLRLIYFSYDVKMKEKGDIPEGYSVSREKKERFSLILESASTNQTSMYLCASSSLDRGKETQYFGPGTRLLVL.